The clone carrying this T cell receptor (beta chain) was counted a few times. Its specificity is not known. The germline V gene has CDR1 GTSNPN and CDR2 SVGIG (reference sequence). The V end lost 4 bases, the J end lost 7 bases, and 10 bases lay between the germline ends. This CDR3 is built from 12 residues. The data were produced by immunoSEQ multiplex PCR, yet TCRdb's version contains in-frame clones alone and is incomplete. The top ten hold about 22% of the sample, which has about 26,000 clones, 84% seen once. The sample comes from a study of siplizumab effects on memory and regulatory T cells. General study results and limits: With siplizumab, mappable alloreactive CD4+ clones averaged roughly 65% Treg-derived, versus 25% to 30% in controls. Naive T cells appeared more diverse than memory cells and seemed to be major alloresponse contributors.

The chain combines TRBV30 with TRBJ1-4; D is unresolved. Input material: memory CD4+ T cells sorted from blood. The sequence came from a human donor in good health. The CDR3: CAWMGRSEKLFF. CDR3 coding DNA: TGTGCCTGGATGGGGAGGAGTGAAAAACTGTTTTTT.